The 26 T cell receptor beta chains below were found in one sample sequenced in a study of blood T cell repertoires in COVID-19. The assay was immunoSEQ multiplex PCR, and TCRdb's table has in-frame clones only and misses some. The sample carries around 260,000 clones, around nine tenths recorded once. Input material: peripheral blood. These receptors came from a man aged 40-49 years who had recovered from COVID-19.

The chain links TRBV10-3 to TRBJ2-7, with TRBD1 matching over 7 bases. This CDR3 is 12 amino acids long. The ends lost 9 bases at V and 1 base at J; junction bases unmatched: 3. Germline CDR1 and CDR2: ENHRY and SYGVKD. The CDR3 coding sequence is TGTGCCATTAGGGACAGATCCTACGAGCAGTACTTC. This sequence encodes CAIRDRSYEQYF.

V usage is TRBV4-3 and J usage is TRBJ2-3; a weak D match, TRBD2 (5 bases). The CDR3 spans 16 residues. Germline assignment: CDR1 LGHNA and CDR2 YSLEER. Trimming took off 1 base at V and 4 bases at J, with 15 bases between the two ends. The CDR3 reads CASSQGSTGRPDTQYF. CDR3 DNA: TGCGCCAGCAGCCAAGGGTCGACGGGAAGGCCAGATACGCAGTATTTT.

This chain uses TRBV5-4 with TRBJ1-1; no firm D call. The CDR3 is 14 amino acids. From germline, CDR1 is SGHNT and CDR2 YYREEE (reference sequence). V lost 0 bases to trimming and J lost 0 bases, with 6 bases between them. CDR3 loop: CASSLGAVNTEAFF. Here the CDR3 DNA reads TGTGCCAGCAGCTTGGGTGCGGTGAACACTGAAGCTTTCTTT.

Regarding this clone: The sample contains more than one DNA sequence encoding this CDR3. This chain links TRBV20-1 with TRBJ2-3; TRBD2 might be the D (6 bases). CDR1 and CDR2 from the germline V gene are DFQATT and SNEGSKA (reference sequence). The CDR3 has 11 residues. Trimming took 6 bases from V and 6 from J, leaving 10 bases between them. The chain's CDR3 is CSARRGDTQYF. The DNA of the CDR3 is TGCAGTGCACGGAGGGGTGATACGCAGTATTTT.

The chain recombines TRBV13 with TRBJ2-7; 9 bases are shared with TRBD1. The V gene's germline CDR1 is PRHDT and CDR2 FYEKMQ (reference sequence). The V segment lost 5 bases and the J segment 4 bases; nucleotides outside the gene matches: 12. This CDR3 spans 16 amino acids. CDR3 protein: CASSPPWGQGGYEQYF. For the CDR3, the DNA is TGTGCCAGCAGCCCACCGTGGGGACAGGGAGGGTACGAGCAGTACTTC. The variable domain in full, with the rest retrieved from reference TRBV13 and TRBJ2-7, is AAGVIQSPRHLIKEKRETATLKCYPIPRHDTVYWYQQGPGQDPQFLISFYEKMQSDKGSIPDRFSAQQFSDYHSELNMSSLELGDSALYFCASSPPWGQGGYEQYFGPGTRLTVT.

The rearrangement joins TRBV10-3 to TRBJ2-2, with TRBD2 matching over 11 bases. CDR3 length: 18 residues. CDR1 and CDR2 from the germline V gene are ENHRY and SYGVKD. V trimming: 4 bases; J trimming: 4 bases; junction bases outside the gene matches: 11. The CDR3 coding sequence is TGTGCCATCAGTGGCACCATAGCGGGAGGGCCGGGCACCGGGGAGCTGTTTTTT. Protein sequence: CAISGTIAGGPGTGELFF.

CDR3 DNA sequence: TGCGCCAGCTCCCGACCCGACAGGGACTACGAGCAGTACTTC. Protein: CASSRPDRDYEQYF. The J gene is TRBJ2-7, the V gene TRBV4-1; 7 bases line up with TRBD1. Germline-derived CDR1 and CDR2 are MGHRA and YSYEKL. The CDR3 has 14 residues. V was pared by 8 bases and J by 3 bases, with 10 bases of the junction left unmatched.

This clone appeared a single time. This rearrangement joins TRBV9 to TRBJ2-1; tentatively, D is TRBD2 (6 bases). The V end was cut by 7 bases, the J end by 9 bases, with 14 bases between. This CDR3 is 12 amino acids long. Looked up from germline, CDR1 is SGDLS and CDR2 is YYNGEE. CDR3 nucleotide sequence: TGTGCCAGCGGGGGGTCGATGGTTGAGCAGTTCTTC. This translates into CASGGSMVEQFF.

The chain links TRBV14 to TRBJ2-1; TRBD2 is a possible D gene (6 bases). The length of the CDR3 is 13 residues. Trimming stripped 5 bases from V and 9 bases from J, with 14 bases between. The germline V gene encodes CDR1 SGHDN and CDR2 FVKESK. DNA of the CDR3: TGTGCCAGCAGCGACCCCGGGAGCAGTGAGCAGTTCTTC. This codes for CASSDPGSSEQFF.

The chain uses TRBV30 and TRBJ1-2; D not certain. The CDR3 contains 12 residues. Germline CDR1 is GTSNPN and CDR2 is SVGIG (reference sequence). Trimming left V 1 base short and J 4 bases short, with 7 bases between. CDR3 sequence (DNA): TGTGCCTGGAGTGGAAAGCGCTATGGCTACACCTTC. Its protein product is CAWSGKRYGYTF.

V is TRBV7-9 and J is TRBJ2-7, with 8 bases that match TRBD1. With 4 bases clipped from V and 0 bases from J, the junction kept 11 bases outside the gene matches. CDR1 is SEHNR, CDR2 FQNEAQ, per germline (reference sequence). CDR3 length equals 17 residues. In DNA, the CDR3 is TGTGCCAGCAGCTCCCCAGCTCCGGGACAGGCCTCCTACGAGCAGTACTTC. This sequence encodes CASSSPAPGQASYEQYF.

The V and J genes are TRBV10-3 and TRBJ2-7; possible D gene TRBD2, 5 bases. The CDR3 extends over 13 amino acids. The V end lost 4 bases, the J end lost 7 bases, and 14 bases lay between the germline ends. CDR1 and CDR2 from the germline V gene are ENHRY and SYGVKD. CDR3 amino acids: CAISGGTGLEQYF. For the CDR3, the DNA is TGTGCCATCAGTGGCGGCACGGGATTAGAGCAGTACTTC.

J is TRBJ2-3 and V is TRBV23-1; possible D gene TRBD2, 5 bases. TRBV23-1 is placed among ORFs of uncertain function. Trimming removed 1 base from V and 6 bases from J, with 17 bases in between. The CDR3 runs to 16 residues. CDR3 bases: TGCGCCAGCAGTCAATTGACTCACTCAGGCGGGGATACGCAGTATTTT. Its protein is CASSQLTHSGGDTQYF.

J is TRBJ2-7 and V is TRBV27; D is possibly TRBD1 (5 bases). CDR3 length: 13 amino acids. Germline V gene lookup returns CDR1 MNHEY and CDR2 SMNVEV (reference sequence). The V gene lost 2 bases and the J gene lost 4 bases, with 9 bases spanning the gap. The CDR3 loop reads CASSLTPGYEQYF. In DNA, the CDR3 is TGTGCCAGCAGTTTAACTCCAGGGTACGAGCAGTACTTC.

This chain links TRBV9 with TRBJ2-3; TRBD2 matches 15 bases. CDR3 length: 22 residues. Germline values: CDR1 SGDLS, CDR2 YYNGEE. V lost 7 bases to trimming and J lost 0 bases; unmatched junction nucleotides: 21. In nucleotides, the CDR3 is TGTGCCAGCGGACTAGGACGCCCGGGGGGACTAGCGGGGGGCCGGAGCACAGATACGCAGTATTTT. It is translated as CASGLGRPGGLAGGRSTDTQYF. Based on the CDR3 plus reference TRBV9 and TRBJ2-3, the full variable domain is DSGVTQTPKHLITATGQRVTLRCSPRSGDLSVYWYQQSLDQGLQFLIQYYNGEERAKGNILERFSAQQFPDLHSELNLSSLELGDSALYFCASGLGRPGGLAGGRSTDTQYFGPGTRLTVL.

The V and J genes are TRBV7-2 and TRBJ2-3; TRBD1 is a possible D gene (5 bases). The V end was cut by 5 bases, the J end by 4 bases, with 13 bases between. CDR1 and CDR2 (germline): SGHTA, FQGNSA. The length of the CDR3 is 14 residues. The CDR3: CASSGQGRADTQYF. For the CDR3, the DNA is TGTGCCAGCAGCGGCCAGGGTCGGGCAGATACGCAGTATTTT. The full variable domain, in which reference TRBV7-2 and TRBJ2-3 provide the parts outside the CDR3, is GAGVSQSPSNKVTEKGKDVELRCDPISGHTALYWYRQSLGQGLEFLIYFQGNSAPDKSGLPSDRFSAERTGGSVSTLTIQRTQQEDSAVYLCASSGQGRADTQYFGPGTRLTVL.

This chain uses TRBV25-1 with TRBJ1-6, with D maybe TRBD1 (6 bases). The CDR3 has 14 residues. V was shortened by 3 bases and J by 7 bases, with 10 bases between the two germline ends. CDR1 is MGHDK and CDR2 is SYGVNS in the germline V gene. This chain's CDR3 is CASSDTGNNSPLHF. The CDR3 bases are TGTGCCAGCAGTGACACAGGGAACAATTCACCCCTCCACTTT.

The chain carries TRBV6-5 and TRBJ1-3; D gene unclear. The CDR3 is 14 amino acids. V lost 0 bases and J lost 7, with 10 bases in between. From germline, CDR1 is MNHEY and CDR2 SVGAGI. The CDR3: CASSYSSSSNTIYF. The DNA of the CDR3 is TGTGCCAGCAGTTACTCGTCGAGTTCGAACACCATATATTTT.

The genes are TRBV30 and TRBJ2-5; TRBD2 matches at 15 bases. Trimming took 5 bases from V and 5 from J; bases not matched to a gene: 3. Looked up from germline, CDR1 is GTSNPN and CDR2 is SVGIG (reference sequence). The CDR3 runs 14 residues. The CDR3 DNA sequence: TGTGCCTGGGGGACTAGCGGGAGGTGGGAGACCCAGTACTTC. This codes for CAWGTSGRWETQYF.

This clone occurred many times. The rearrangement links TRBV7-9 to TRBJ1-2, with D possibly being TRBD1 (5 bases). The CDR3 contains 14 residues. CDR1 is SEHNR, CDR2 FQNEAQ, per germline (reference sequence). V lost 2 bases to trimming and J lost 1 base, with 8 bases between them. The CDR3 bases are TGTGCCAGCAGCTTACAGGGATTTAACTATGGCTACACCTTC. Protein product: CASSLQGFNYGYTF.

The chain combines TRBV7-9 with TRBJ2-3; 8 bases line up with TRBD2. In germline, CDR1 is SEHNR, CDR2 FQNEAQ (reference sequence). V shed 1 base and J 4 bases; nucleotides not matched to a gene: 4. This CDR3 contains 15 residues. CDR3 in DNA: TGTGCCAGCAGCTTAGGACTAGCGACCGCAGATACGCAGTATTTT. It translates to CASSLGLATADTQYF.

The rearrangement uses TRBV12-5 and TRBJ1-1; no clear D. CDR1 is LGHNT and CDR2 is FRNRAP in the germline V gene. CDR3 length: 15 amino acids. V was pared by 7 bases and J by 1 base, with 16 bases between. The CDR3 protein is CASEPWVTKNTEAFF. The CDR3 DNA follows: TGTGCTAGTGAACCCTGGGTGACTAAGAACACTGAAGCTTTCTTT.

The rearrangement uses TRBV24-1 and TRBJ2-1; no firm D call. This CDR3 is built from 13 residues. Germline V gene sequence: CDR1 KGHDR, CDR2 SFDVKD. The V gene lost 5 bases and the J gene lost 6 bases, with 10 bases spanning the gap. The CDR3 DNA reads TGTGCCACCAGTGTGCCCGGTTTCAATGAGCAGTTCTTC. It is translated as CATSVPGFNEQFF.

The chain recombines TRBV9 with TRBJ2-1; 9 positions match TRBD2. V lost 3 bases, J lost 6 bases, and 19 bases stayed unmatched. This CDR3 is 19 amino acids long. Per germline, CDR1 SGDLS and CDR2 YYNGEE. The CDR3 DNA is TGTGCCAGCAGCGGAGGAGGCTGGGTAGCGGGGGCGCCGCGCAATGAGCAGTTCTTC. Translated, it gives CASSGGGWVAGAPRNEQFF.

The rearrangement uses TRBV7-9 and TRBJ2-5; D is perhaps TRBD1 (5 bases). This CDR3 is built from 16 residues. Trimming took off 2 bases at V and 2 bases at J, with 15 bases between the two ends. Germline values: CDR1 SEHNR, CDR2 FQNEAQ (reference sequence). CDR3 in amino acids: CASSLSVRAMQETQYF. CDR3 DNA sequence: TGTGCCAGCAGCTTAAGCGTCAGGGCTATGCAAGAGACCCAGTACTTC.

The rearrangement joins TRBV6-6 to TRBJ2-1; 9 nucleotides line up with TRBD2. The CDR3 sequence is 15 residues long. V shed 6 bases and J 3 bases; nucleotides not matched to a gene: 6. CDR1 MNHNY and CDR2 SVGAGI come from the germline V gene (reference sequence). CDR3 sequence (DNA): TGTGCCAGCAGACAACGAGCGGGGGGCTACAATGAGCAGTTCTTC. This gives the protein CASRQRAGGYNEQFF.